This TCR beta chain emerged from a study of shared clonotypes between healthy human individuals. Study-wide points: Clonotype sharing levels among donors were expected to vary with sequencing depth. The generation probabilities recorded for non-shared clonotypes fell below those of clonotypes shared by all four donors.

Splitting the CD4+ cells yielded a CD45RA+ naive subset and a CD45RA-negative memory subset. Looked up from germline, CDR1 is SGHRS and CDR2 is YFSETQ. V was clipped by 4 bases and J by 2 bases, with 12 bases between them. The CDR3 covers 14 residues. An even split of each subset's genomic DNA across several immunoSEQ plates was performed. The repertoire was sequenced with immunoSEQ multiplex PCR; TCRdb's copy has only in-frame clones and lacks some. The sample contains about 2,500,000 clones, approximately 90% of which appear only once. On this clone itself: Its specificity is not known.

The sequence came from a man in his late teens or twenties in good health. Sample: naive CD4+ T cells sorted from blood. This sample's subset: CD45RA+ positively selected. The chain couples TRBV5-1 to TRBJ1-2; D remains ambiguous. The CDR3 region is CASSPDGRNYGYTF. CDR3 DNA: TGCGCCAGCAGCCCGGACGGGCGGAACTATGGCTACACCTTC. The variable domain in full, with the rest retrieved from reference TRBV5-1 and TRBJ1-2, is KAGVTQTPRYLIKTRGQQVTLSCSPISGHRSVSWYQQTPGQGLQFLFEYFSETQRNKGNFPGRFSGRQFSNSRSEMNVSTLELGDSALYLCASSPDGRNYGYTFGSGTRLTVV.